The 15 T cell receptor beta chains in this list originate from one sample, sequenced in a study of blood T cell repertoires in COVID-19 (dated by TCRdb to the early 2020s). Library preparation was by the immunoSEQ multiplex PCR assay. TCRdb took over this immuneACCESS table, retaining in-frame rearrangements with V and J assigned. Such tables are incomplete; in checked studies, under half of the missing clones stem from an unresolved V gene, and the remainder is unexplained. Recorded for this sample are under 55,000 clones; roughly 80% of them occurred a single time. The biggest ten clones account for more than 13% of the sample. What was sequenced was peripheral blood. These receptors came from a human donor in a cohort sampled during active COVID-19.

This chain joins TRBV14 and TRBJ2-1; D is unresolved. This CDR3 has 15 amino acids. Germline loops: CDR1 SGHDN, CDR2 FVKESK. V lost 8 bases and J 0 bases, leaving 14 bases between the germline ends. CDR3 region: CASRPGSTSYNEQFF. CDR3 DNA sequence: TGTGCCAGCCGACCCGGGTCGACCTCCTACAATGAGCAGTTCTTC.

This chain's CDR3 is CASSHETGAYYGYTF. In DNA form, the CDR3 reads TGCGCCAGCAGCCACGAGACAGGGGCCTATTATGGCTACACCTTC. The chain links TRBV4-1 to TRBJ1-2, with TRBD1 matching over 8 bases. Germline CDR1 is MGHRA and CDR2 is YSYEKL. There are 15 residues in the CDR3. J lost 5 bases, V lost 3 bases, and 8 bases had no gene match.

There are a few counts of this clone. The gene calls are TRBV18 and TRBJ2-7; TRBD2 matches 8 bases. This CDR3 region has 17 residues. The germline gives CDR1 KGHSH, CDR2 LQKENI. The junction had 15 bases not matched to a gene; V was cut back by 5 bases and J by 3 bases. CDR3 amino acids: CASSTTAPSGSVYEQYF. CDR3 in DNA: TGTGCCAGCTCAACCACCGCCCCAAGCGGGAGTGTCTACGAGCAGTACTTC.

This rearrangement joins TRBV5-1 to TRBJ1-6; 8 positions agree with TRBD1. The germline V gene encodes CDR1 SGHRS and CDR2 YFSETQ. The CDR3 runs to 16 residues. J was trimmed by 7 bases and V by 5 bases; bases with no gene match: 11. Here the CDR3 reads CASRSDRGDRNSPLHF. The CDR3 DNA is TGCGCCAGCAGATCTGACAGGGGTGATAGGAATTCACCCCTCCACTTT.

V and J are TRBV4-1 and TRBJ2-3; 8 bases fit TRBD2. The germline V gene has CDR1 MGHRA and CDR2 YSYEKL. The CDR3 loop spans 16 amino acids. The V gene end was trimmed by 3 bases and the J gene end by 2 bases; junction bases not matched to a gene: 7. CDR3 residues: CASSHAGREATDTQYF. CDR3 nucleotide sequence: TGCGCCAGCAGCCACGCGGGGCGGGAGGCCACAGATACGCAGTATTTT.

The V and J genes are TRBV24-1 and TRBJ2-7; 7 nucleotides match TRBD1. Germline-derived CDR1 and CDR2 are KGHDR and SFDVKD. V was pared by 4 bases and J by 3 bases, with 5 bases of the junction left unmatched. This CDR3 contains 14 residues. The DNA of the CDR3 is TGTGCCACCAGTGAAGCGACAGGGAGCTACGAGCAGTACTTC. This encodes CATSEATGSYEQYF.

The V and J genes are TRBV30 and TRBJ1-6; D gene ambiguous. Germline V gives CDR1 GTSNPN, CDR2 SVGIG (reference sequence). This CDR3 has 15 amino acids. Trimming removed 6 bases from V and 5 bases from J, with 17 bases in between. CDR3 DNA sequence: TGTGCCTGCAAGAGTTCGGGATCCAATAATTCACCCCTCCACTTT. It is translated as CACKSSGSNNSPLHF.

The chain is built from TRBV19 and TRBJ2-1, with a tentative D call TRBD2 (6 bases). The CDR3 spans 15 residues. CDR1 and CDR2 (germline): LNHDA, SQIVND (reference sequence). V was clipped by 3 bases and J by 3 bases, with 12 bases between them. The CDR3 DNA is TGTGCCAGTAGTATCGAGGGGACTCTCTACAATGAGCAGTTCTTC. Its protein product is CASSIEGTLYNEQFF.

This clone was picked up one time. V gene TRBV7-8 combines with J gene TRBJ1-2; 7 bases agree with TRBD1. The germline V gene encodes CDR1 SGHVS and CDR2 FQNEAQ. V shed 3 bases, J shed 2 bases, and the junction held 3 bases outside the gene matches. The CDR3 has 14 amino acids. The CDR3 reads CASSLKTGNYGYTF. DNA of the CDR3: TGTGCCAGCAGCTTGAAGACAGGGAACTATGGCTACACCTTC.

This sequence joins TRBV15 and TRBJ2-2, with TRBD2 matching over 13 bases. The CDR3 runs 20 residues. With V trimmed by 0 bases and J by 5 bases, 12 bases remained unmatched. Germline V CDR1 and CDR2: LNHNV, YYDKDF (reference sequence). The CDR3 sequence is CATSREKQGGLAGETGELFF. Here the CDR3 DNA reads TGTGCCACCAGCAGAGAAAAGCAGGGAGGACTAGCGGGAGAGACCGGGGAGCTGTTTTTT.

V is TRBV18 and J is TRBJ1-1; unclear D gene. CDR3 length: 17 amino acids. The germline V gene has CDR1 KGHSH and CDR2 LQKENI. Between the trimmed V and J ends, which lost 4 bases and 0 bases, there was a span of 18 bases. CDR3 region: CASSLYPQRGMNTEAFF. The DNA for the CDR3 is TGTGCCAGCTCACTATACCCACAGCGAGGGATGAACACTGAAGCTTTCTTT.

The CDR3 sequence is CASSLTSASSYNEQFF. In nucleotides, the CDR3 is TGTGCCAGCAGCTTGACTAGCGCAAGCTCCTACAATGAGCAGTTCTTC. The rearrangement uses TRBV7-2 and TRBJ2-1; 8 bases are shared with TRBD2. The V segment lost 3 bases and the J segment 0 bases; nucleotides outside the gene matches: 4. This CDR3 contains 16 residues. The germline V gene encodes CDR1 SGHTA and CDR2 FQGNSA.

This chain joins TRBV21-1 and TRBJ2-4; TRBD1 is taken as the D call from the table, unchecked against the DNA. TRBV21-1 is recorded as a pseudogene. The CDR3 contains 12 residues. CDR3 sequence (DNA): TGTGCCAGCGGGCTCCGCCAGGACATTCAGTACTTC. Translated, it gives CASGLRQDIQYF.

The chain is built from TRBV25-1 and TRBJ2-2; tentatively, D is TRBD1 (6 bases). The CDR3 spans 14 residues. Trimming cost V 8 bases and J 6 bases, with 16 bases left between them. Per germline, CDR1 MGHDK and CDR2 SYGVNS. DNA for the CDR3: TGTGCCAGCGGGCCGTCAGGGGCGGCCGGGGAGCTGTTTTTT. Translation: CASGPSGAAGELFF.

J is TRBJ1-1 and V is TRBV18; 12 bases agree with TRBD1. The V segment lost 2 bases and the J segment 6 bases; nucleotides outside the gene matches: 4. Per germline, CDR1 KGHSH and CDR2 LQKENI. This CDR3 contains 15 residues. The DNA for the CDR3 is TGTGCCAGCTCACCATACGGGACAGGGGGCCCTGAAGCTTTCTTT. Its translation is CASSPYGTGGPEAFF.